What follows are 25 T cell receptor beta chains derived from one specimen sequenced in a study of blood T cell repertoires in COVID-19. The table came from immunoSEQ multiplex PCR; TCRdb's copy has only in-frame clones and leaves some out. The sample lists hundreds of thousands of clones; 87% were seen once. The sample taken for sequencing was peripheral blood. The receptors come from a man aged 18 to 30 with active or convalescent COVID-19.

The J gene is TRBJ2-7, the V gene TRBV10-2, with D maybe TRBD1 (5 bases). Germline-derived CDR1 and CDR2 are WSHSY and SAAADI. This CDR3 is built from 12 residues. V lost 7 bases and J 6 bases, leaving 13 bases between the germline ends. The CDR3 reads CASKTDLGEQYF. CDR3 coding DNA: TGCGCCAGCAAGACAGATTTAGGCGAGCAGTACTTC.

CDR3 DNA: TGTGCTAGTGGTTTGGCGACTAGCGCTTCCACAGATACGCAGTATTTT. Amino acid sequence: CASGLATSASTDTQYF. This chain connects TRBV12-5 to TRBJ2-3; 8 bases line up with TRBD2. Germline CDR1 is LGHNT and CDR2 is FRNRAP. V dropped 1 base and J dropped 2; count of bases not matched to a gene: 5. The CDR3 has 16 residues.

This sequence joins TRBV7-9 and TRBJ2-3; TRBD2 matches 12 bases. Germline-derived CDR1 and CDR2 are SEHNR and FQNEAQ (reference sequence). Trimming took 5 bases from V and 0 from J; bases not matched to a gene: 0. This CDR3 spans 15 amino acids. The CDR3 reads CASSGTSGSTDTQYF. In DNA, the CDR3 is TGTGCCAGCAGCGGGACTAGCGGGAGCACAGATACGCAGTATTTT.

The V gene is TRBV11-2, the J gene TRBJ2-7; 7 bases are shared with TRBD1. The V and J ends lost 5 bases and 0 bases, in that order; junction bases with no gene match: 4. The CDR3 runs 14 residues. Germline V gene lookup returns CDR1 SGHAT and CDR2 FQNNGV. The CDR3 loop is CASSGQEFSYEQYF. The CDR3 bases are TGTGCCAGCAGCGGACAGGAGTTCTCCTACGAGCAGTACTTC.

This clone has a single count. The genes are TRBV14 and TRBJ2-5; D is possibly TRBD2 (5 bases). The CDR3 spans 11 residues. Germline loops: CDR1 SGHDN, CDR2 FVKESK. Trimming took 6 bases from V and 6 from J, leaving 8 bases between them. CDR3 loop: CASSSGKTQYF. CDR3 nucleotides: TGTGCCAGCAGTTCCGGGAAGACCCAGTACTTC.

This chain connects TRBV5-6 to TRBJ2-1, with 9 bases identical to TRBD2. V lost 3 bases to trimming and J lost 12 bases; unmatched junction nucleotides: 4. The CDR3 sequence is 12 residues long. Per the germline V gene, CDR1 is SGHDT and CDR2 is YYEEEE. CDR3 nucleotides: TGTGCCAGCAGCTCCGGACTAGCGAGGCAGTTCTTC. Amino acids: CASSSGLARQFF.

The J gene is TRBJ1-5, the V gene TRBV19; 7 bases agree with TRBD1. Trimming cost V 6 bases and J 3 bases; bases outside gene matches: 8. This CDR3 is 15 amino acids long. CDR1 is LNHDA, CDR2 SQIVND, per germline (reference sequence). CDR3 amino acids: CASRTTGNHNQPQHF. The CDR3 nucleotides are TGTGCCAGTAGGACGACAGGGAATCACAATCAGCCCCAGCATTTT. Complete variable domain (other parts from reference TRBV19 and TRBJ1-5): DGGITQSPKYLFRKEGQNVTLSCEQNLNHDAMYWYRQDPGQGLRLIYYSQIVNDFQKGDIAEGYSVSREKKESFPLTVTSAQKNPTAFYLCASRTTGNHNQPQHFGDGTRLSIL.

The gene calls are TRBV9 and TRBJ2-3, with TRBD1 identical over 9 bases. The CDR3 contains 20 residues. V was pared by 3 bases and J by 0 bases, with 17 bases of the junction left unmatched. The germline V gene encodes CDR1 SGDLS and CDR2 YYNGEE. The CDR3 DNA sequence: TGTGCCAGCAGCGGTAGAGGGGGGACAGGGCCTACTACTAGCACAGATACGCAGTATTTT. Translation gives CASSGRGGTGPTTSTDTQYF.

The chain couples TRBV30 to TRBJ1-1, with D possibly TRBD1 on 6 matching bases. The V gene's germline CDR1 is GTSNPN and CDR2 SVGIG (reference sequence). CDR3 length: 14 amino acids. Trimming took off 0 bases at V and 7 bases at J, with 15 bases between the two ends. CDR3 nucleotides: TGTGCCTGGAGTGTACGTTGGGGGCGGATTGAAGCTTTCTTT. This translates into CAWSVRWGRIEAFF.

V is TRBV6-5 and J is TRBJ1-1; 7 bases map to TRBD1. The CDR3 is 15 amino acids. CDR1 and CDR2 (germline): MNHEY, SVGAGI. After removal of 5 bases from V and 1 base from J, the junction contained 7 bases not matched to a gene. The CDR3 nucleotides are TGTGCCAGCAGTCAATTACAGGGGCAGAACACTGAAGCTTTCTTT. It is translated as CASSQLQGQNTEAFF.

The V call is TRBV18, the J call TRBJ1-6; no clear D. This CDR3 is built from 15 residues. V lost 2 bases and J 6 bases, leaving 11 bases between the germline ends. The germline V gene has CDR1 KGHSH and CDR2 LQKENI. The CDR3 here is CASSPSAALNSPLHF. The CDR3 DNA sequence: TGTGCCAGCTCACCATCGGCAGCGCTTAATTCACCCCTCCACTTT.

This chain links TRBV7-8 with TRBJ1-1, with no clear D. Germline V lookup: CDR1 SGHVS, CDR2 FQNEAQ. The CDR3 covers 15 residues. The V end lost 2 bases, the J end lost 11 bases, and 21 bases lay between the germline ends. The CDR3 nucleotides are TGTGCCAGCAGCTTACTTTTGGGTGCCGTTCGGGTGGCTTTCTTT. This gives the protein CASSLLLGAVRVAFF.

The V gene is TRBV9, the J gene TRBJ2-1; tentative D call: TRBD1 (6 bases). The CDR3 sequence is 14 residues long. V was shortened by 3 bases and J by 5 bases, with 12 bases between the two germline ends. Germline V gene data show CDR1 as SGDLS and CDR2 as YYNGEE. The CDR3 DNA sequence: TGTGCCAGCAGCGCACAGGGTTCCCACAATGAGCAGTTCTTC. This gives the protein CASSAQGSHNEQFF. Filled out from reference TRBV9 and TRBJ2-1, the complete variable domain reads DSGVTQTPKHLITATGQRVTLRCSPRSGDLSVYWYQQSLDQGLQFLIQYYNGEERAKGNILERFSAQQFPDLHSELNLSSLELGDSALYFCASSAQGSHNEQFFGPGTRLTVL.

The table lists this clone with a few counts. The rearrangement joins TRBV12-3 or TRBV12-4 to TRBJ2-1, with TRBD1 as a possible D gene (6 bases). Trimming took off 3 bases at V and 8 bases at J, with 11 bases between the two ends. The CDR3 is made up of 13 amino acids. The CDR3 sequence is CASSFLGADEQFF. In DNA form, the CDR3 reads TGTGCCAGCAGTTTTTTGGGGGCTGATGAGCAGTTCTTC.

The gene calls are TRBV19 and TRBJ1-1; TRBD1 aligns across 7 bases. V was clipped by 3 bases and J by 4 bases; unmatched bases: 2. CDR1 and CDR2 (germline): LNHDA, SQIVND (reference sequence). The CDR3 extends over 13 amino acids. The CDR3, as DNA: TGTGCCAGTAGTATGACAGGGTTCACTGAAGCTTTCTTT. Its protein product is CASSMTGFTEAFF.

The chain recombines TRBV4-2 with TRBJ2-1, with TRBD2 matching over 15 bases. The germline CDR1 and CDR2 sequences are LGHNA and YNFKEQ. V lost 3 bases, J lost 9 bases, and 9 bases stayed unmatched. This CDR3 region has 17 residues. The CDR3 DNA is TGTGCCAGCAGCCATCCCCCCGGACTAGCGGGAGGGGGTGAGCAGTTCTTC. It encodes CASSHPPGLAGGGEQFF.

The chain links TRBV14 to TRBJ1-2; perhaps TRBD1 as D (5 bases). The CDR3 loop spans 14 amino acids. Trimming took 1 base from V and 7 from J, leaving 13 bases between them. Germline V gene lookup returns CDR1 SGHDN and CDR2 FVKESK. CDR3 DNA: TGTGCCAGCAGCCAAGGCGGGGGTCGCCCTGGCTACACCTTC. Translating it yields CASSQGGGRPGYTF.

The V gene is TRBV7-2, the J gene TRBJ2-7, with 8 bases matching TRBD2. CDR3 size: 14 residues. Germline lookup yields CDR1 SGHTA and CDR2 FQGNSA. V was pared by 5 bases and J by 0 bases, with 3 bases of the junction left unmatched. In DNA, the CDR3 is TGTGCCAGCAGCCCACTAGCGGTCTCCTACGAGCAGTACTTC. This sequence encodes CASSPLAVSYEQYF.

The V gene is TRBV7-2, the J gene TRBJ1-2; 11 bases agree with TRBD1. The CDR3 is 15 residues long. CDR1 is SGHTA, CDR2 FQGNSA, per germline. The junction had 6 bases not matched to a gene; V was cut back by 5 bases and J by 4 bases. CDR3 sequence (DNA): TGTGCCAGCAGCCTGGACAGGGGGCAGGGCTATGGCTACACCTTC. Translating gives CASSLDRGQGYGYTF.

This clone was recorded only once. V gene TRBV27 combines with J gene TRBJ1-2; D not certain. This CDR3 spans 15 amino acids. Between the trimmed V and J ends, which lost 6 bases and 4 bases, there was a span of 18 bases. CDR1 is MNHEY and CDR2 is SMNVEV in the germline V gene (reference sequence). Written as DNA, the CDR3 is TGTGCCAGCAGCCGCTATTCAGGAGGCGGCTATGGCTACACCTTC. Protein product: CASSRYSGGGYGYTF.

The CDR3 DNA follows: TGTGCCAGCTCACCCCGGACAGGGGACAACTATGGCTACACCTTC. Translation gives CASSPRTGDNYGYTF. This chain links TRBV18 with TRBJ1-2; 9 bases line up with TRBD1. CDR1 KGHSH and CDR2 LQKENI come from the germline V gene. The CDR3 is 15 residues long. Unmatched junction bases numbered 4, after V lost 3 bases and J lost 2 bases.

This chain links TRBV7-8 with TRBJ1-2; 8 positions match TRBD1. V trimming: 4 bases; J trimming: 7 bases; junction bases outside the gene matches: 8. The length of the CDR3 is 14 residues. Germline values: CDR1 SGHVS, CDR2 FQNEAQ. The CDR3 sequence: CASSYLDRESGYTF. As DNA, the CDR3 is TGTGCCAGCAGCTATTTGGACAGGGAGAGTGGCTACACCTTC.

The chain joins TRBV4-2 to TRBJ1-2, with D unresolved. Per the germline V gene, CDR1 is LGHNA and CDR2 is YNFKEQ. V was cut by 3 bases and J by 8 bases, with 10 bases left in between. The CDR3 extends over 12 amino acids. DNA for the CDR3: TGTGCCAGCAGCCACCAATCTGGCGGCTACACCTTC. Translated, it gives CASSHQSGGYTF.

The chain couples TRBV21-1 to TRBJ1-5; TRBD1, the table's D call, was not compared with the DNA. TRBV21-1 is designated a pseudogene. CDR3 length: 16 residues. This chain's CDR3 is CASSEQEDNSNQPQHF. The CDR3 DNA sequence: TGTGCCAGCAGCGAACAAGAAGACAATAGCAATCAGCCCCAGCATTTT.

The chain links TRBV25-1 to TRBJ1-3; D is unresolved. Germline CDR1 and CDR2: MGHDK and SYGVNS. The V end lost 3 bases, the J end lost 0 bases, and 15 bases lay between the germline ends. This CDR3 contains 17 residues. CDR3 in amino acids: CASSEALGGYSGNTIYF. The CDR3 nucleotides are TGTGCCAGCAGTGAGGCCCTAGGAGGCTACTCTGGAAACACCATATATTTT. The entire variable domain, with the rest obtained from reference TRBV25-1 and TRBJ1-3, is as follows: EADIYQTPRYLVIGTGKKITLECSQTMGHDKMYWYQQDPGMELHLIHYSYGVNSTEKGDLSSESTVSRIRTEHFPLTLESARPSHTSQYLCASSEALGGYSGNTIYFGEGSWLTVV.